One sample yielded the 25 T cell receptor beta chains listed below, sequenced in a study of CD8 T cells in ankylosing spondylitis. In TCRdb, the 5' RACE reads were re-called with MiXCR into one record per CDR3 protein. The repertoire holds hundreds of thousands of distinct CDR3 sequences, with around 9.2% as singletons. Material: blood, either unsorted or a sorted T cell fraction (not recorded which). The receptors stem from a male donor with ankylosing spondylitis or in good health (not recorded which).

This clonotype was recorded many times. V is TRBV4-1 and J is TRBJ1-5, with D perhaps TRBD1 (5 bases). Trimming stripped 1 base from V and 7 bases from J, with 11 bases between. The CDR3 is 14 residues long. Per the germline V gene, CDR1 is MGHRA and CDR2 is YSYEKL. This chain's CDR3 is CASSQVGGEQPQHF. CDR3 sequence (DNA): TGCGCCAGCAGCCAAGTGGGAGGGGAACAGCCCCAGCATTTT.

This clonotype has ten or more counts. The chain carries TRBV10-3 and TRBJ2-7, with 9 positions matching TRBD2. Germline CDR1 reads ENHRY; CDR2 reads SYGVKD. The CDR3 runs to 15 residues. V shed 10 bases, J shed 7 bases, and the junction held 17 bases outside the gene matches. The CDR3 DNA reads TGTGCCACCAGGGAGGAGCTAGCGGGACTCTATGAGCAGTACTTC. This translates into CATREELAGLYEQYF.

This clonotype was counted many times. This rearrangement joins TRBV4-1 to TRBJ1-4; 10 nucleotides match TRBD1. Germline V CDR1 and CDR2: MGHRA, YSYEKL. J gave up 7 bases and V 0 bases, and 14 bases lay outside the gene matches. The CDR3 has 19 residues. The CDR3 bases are TGCGCCAGCAGCCAAGAACGGACAGGGGGTTCCCTTTCGGGTGAAAAACTGTTTTTT. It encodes CASSQERTGGSLSGEKLFF.

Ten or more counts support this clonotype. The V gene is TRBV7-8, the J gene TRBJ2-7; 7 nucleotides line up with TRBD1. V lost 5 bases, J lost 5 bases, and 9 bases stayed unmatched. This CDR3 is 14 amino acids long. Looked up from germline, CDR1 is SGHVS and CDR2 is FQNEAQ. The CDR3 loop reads CASSAHRGRNEQYF. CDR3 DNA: TGTGCCAGCAGCGCGCACAGGGGACGTAACGAGCAGTACTTC.

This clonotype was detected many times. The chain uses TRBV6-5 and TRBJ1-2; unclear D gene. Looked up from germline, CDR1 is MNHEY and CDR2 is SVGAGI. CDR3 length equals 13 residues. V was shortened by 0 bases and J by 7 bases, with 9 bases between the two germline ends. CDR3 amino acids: CASSYSMGSGYTF. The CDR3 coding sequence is TGTGCCAGCAGTTACTCGATGGGCAGTGGCTACACCTTC.

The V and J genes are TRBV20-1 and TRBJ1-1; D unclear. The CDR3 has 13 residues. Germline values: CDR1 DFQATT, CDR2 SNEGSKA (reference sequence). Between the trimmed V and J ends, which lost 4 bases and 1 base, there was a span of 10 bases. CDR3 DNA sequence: TGCAGTGCTATCAACCCTAGGAACACTGAAGCTTTCTTT. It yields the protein CSAINPRNTEAFF.

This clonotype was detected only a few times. The CDR3 region is CSAMGPGKGSTYNEQFF. DNA for the CDR3: TGCAGTGCTATGGGACCGGGAAAGGGGTCGACCTACAATGAGCAGTTCTTC. The V and J genes are TRBV20-1 and TRBJ2-1; TRBD1 or TRBD2 may be the D gene (5 bases each). CDR1 and CDR2 (germline): DFQATT, SNEGSKA (reference sequence). This CDR3 contains 17 residues. Trimming left V 4 bases short and J 2 bases short, with 21 bases between.

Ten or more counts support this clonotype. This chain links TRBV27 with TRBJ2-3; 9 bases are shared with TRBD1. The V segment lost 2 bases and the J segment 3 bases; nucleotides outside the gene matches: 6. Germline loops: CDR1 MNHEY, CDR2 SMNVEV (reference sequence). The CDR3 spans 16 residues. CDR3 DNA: TGTGCCAGCAGTTTACGACAGGGGGAGGGGACAGATACGCAGTATTTT. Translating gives CASSLRQGEGTDTQYF.

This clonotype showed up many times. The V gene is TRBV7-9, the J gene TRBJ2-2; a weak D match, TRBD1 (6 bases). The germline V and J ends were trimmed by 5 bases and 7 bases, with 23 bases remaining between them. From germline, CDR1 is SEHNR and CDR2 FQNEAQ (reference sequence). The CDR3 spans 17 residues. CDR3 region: CASSLPRTESDSGELFF. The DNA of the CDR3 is TGTGCCAGCAGCCTCCCCCGGACAGAGTCGGATAGCGGGGAGCTGTTTTTT.

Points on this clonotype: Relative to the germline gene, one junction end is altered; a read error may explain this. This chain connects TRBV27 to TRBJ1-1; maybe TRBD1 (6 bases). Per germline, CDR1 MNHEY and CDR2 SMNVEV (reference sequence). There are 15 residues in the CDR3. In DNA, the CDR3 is TGTGCCAGCAGGCCAGGGGTTATCGGAAACAGTGAAGCTTTCTTT. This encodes CASRPGVIGNSEAFF.

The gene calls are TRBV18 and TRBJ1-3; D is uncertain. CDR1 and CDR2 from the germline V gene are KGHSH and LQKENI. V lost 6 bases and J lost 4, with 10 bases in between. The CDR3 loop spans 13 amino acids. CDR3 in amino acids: CASSPADGNTIYF. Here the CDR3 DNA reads TGTGCCAGCTCTCCAGCGGACGGAAACACCATATATTTT.

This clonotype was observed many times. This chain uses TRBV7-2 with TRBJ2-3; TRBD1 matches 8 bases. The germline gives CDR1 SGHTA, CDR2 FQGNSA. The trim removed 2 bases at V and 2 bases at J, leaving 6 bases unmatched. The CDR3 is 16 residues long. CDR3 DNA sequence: TGTGCCAGCAGCTTAAGGCCAGGGGGCCTCACAGATACGCAGTATTTT. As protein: CASSLRPGGLTDTQYF.

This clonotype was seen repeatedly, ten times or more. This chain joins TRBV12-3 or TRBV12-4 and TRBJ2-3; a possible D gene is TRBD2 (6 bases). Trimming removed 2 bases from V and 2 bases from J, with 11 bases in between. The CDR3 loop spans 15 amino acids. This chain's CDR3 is CASSLRGGTTDTQYF. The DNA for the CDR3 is TGTGCCAGCAGTTTAAGGGGCGGGACCACAGATACGCAGTATTTT.

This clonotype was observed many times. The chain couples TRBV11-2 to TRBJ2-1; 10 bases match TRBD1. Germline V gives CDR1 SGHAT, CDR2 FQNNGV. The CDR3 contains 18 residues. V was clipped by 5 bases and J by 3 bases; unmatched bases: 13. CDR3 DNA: TGTGCCAGCAGCCTCCTTGCCGGGACAGGGGTGGTCTACAATGAGCAGTTCTTC. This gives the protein CASSLLAGTGVVYNEQFF.

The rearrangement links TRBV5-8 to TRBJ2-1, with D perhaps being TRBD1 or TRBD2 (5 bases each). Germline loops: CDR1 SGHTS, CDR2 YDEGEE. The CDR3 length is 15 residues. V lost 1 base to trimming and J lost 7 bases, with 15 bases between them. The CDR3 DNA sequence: TGTGCCAGCAGCTTGCATGGGACCTATTCAAATGAGCAGTTCTTC. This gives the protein CASSLHGTYSNEQFF. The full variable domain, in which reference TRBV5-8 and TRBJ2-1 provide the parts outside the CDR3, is EAGVTQSPTHLIKTRGQQATLRCSPISGHTSVYWYQQALGLGLQFLLWYDEGEERNRGNFPPRFSGRQFPNYSSELNVNALELEDSALYLCASSLHGTYSNEQFFGPGTRLTVL.

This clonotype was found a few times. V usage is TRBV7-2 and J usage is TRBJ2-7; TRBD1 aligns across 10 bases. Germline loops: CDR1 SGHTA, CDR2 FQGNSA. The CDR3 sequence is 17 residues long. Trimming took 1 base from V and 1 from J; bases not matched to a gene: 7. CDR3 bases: TGTGCCAGCAGCTTAGGAGGATGGGGACAGGGGTCCTACGAGCAGTACTTC. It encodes CASSLGGWGQGSYEQYF.

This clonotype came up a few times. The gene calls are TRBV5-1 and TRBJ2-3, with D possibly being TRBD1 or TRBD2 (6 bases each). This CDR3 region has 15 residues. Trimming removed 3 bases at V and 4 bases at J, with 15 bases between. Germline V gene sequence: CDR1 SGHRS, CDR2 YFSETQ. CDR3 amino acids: CASSYGRGGPDTQYF. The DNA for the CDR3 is TGCGCCAGCAGCTATGGACGTGGGGGGCCAGATACGCAGTATTTT.

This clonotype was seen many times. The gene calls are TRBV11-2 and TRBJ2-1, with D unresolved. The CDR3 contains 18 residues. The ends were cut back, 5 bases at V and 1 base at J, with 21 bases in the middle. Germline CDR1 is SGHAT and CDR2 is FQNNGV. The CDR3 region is CASSPALGVYGSYNEQFF. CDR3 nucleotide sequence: TGTGCCAGCAGCCCCGCCCTTGGGGTTTATGGGTCCTACAATGAGCAGTTCTTC.

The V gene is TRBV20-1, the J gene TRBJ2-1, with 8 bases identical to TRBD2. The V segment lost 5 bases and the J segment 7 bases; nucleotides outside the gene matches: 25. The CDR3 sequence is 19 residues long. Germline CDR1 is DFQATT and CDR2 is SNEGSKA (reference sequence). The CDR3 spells CSAAGRLAGPISGSNEQFF. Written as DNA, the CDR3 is TGCAGTGCTGCCGGGAGGCTAGCGGGCCCCATCAGCGGGTCTAATGAGCAGTTCTTC.

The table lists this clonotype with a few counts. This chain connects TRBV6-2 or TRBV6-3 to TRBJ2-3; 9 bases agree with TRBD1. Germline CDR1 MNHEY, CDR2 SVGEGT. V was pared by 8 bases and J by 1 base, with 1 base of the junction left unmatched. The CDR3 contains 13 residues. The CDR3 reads CASRDRGTDTQYF. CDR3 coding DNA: TGTGCCAGCCGGGACAGGGGCACAGATACGCAGTATTTT.

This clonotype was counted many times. The CDR3 coding sequence is TGCAGTGCTCAACAGGGGGTAGCTGGAAACACCATATATTTT. It yields the protein CSAQQGVAGNTIYF. V gene TRBV20-1 combines with J gene TRBJ1-3; 8 bases match TRBD1. Germline trimming cut 5 bases from V and 2 bases from J; bases unmatched to any gene: 5. The CDR3 sequence is 14 residues long. Germline values: CDR1 DFQATT, CDR2 SNEGSKA (reference sequence).

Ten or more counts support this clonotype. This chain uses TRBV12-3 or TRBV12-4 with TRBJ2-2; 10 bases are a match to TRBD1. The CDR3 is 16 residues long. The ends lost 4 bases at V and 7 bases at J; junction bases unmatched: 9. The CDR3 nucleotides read TGTGCCAGCAGTTACAGTCGGACAGGGGGTGGCGGGGAGCTGTTTTTT. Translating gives CASSYSRTGGGGELFF.

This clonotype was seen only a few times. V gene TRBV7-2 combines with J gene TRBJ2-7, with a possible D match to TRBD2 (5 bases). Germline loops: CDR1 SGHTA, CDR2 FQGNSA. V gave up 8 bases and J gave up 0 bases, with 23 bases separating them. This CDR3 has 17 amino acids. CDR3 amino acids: CASCQGNAGHFSYEQYF. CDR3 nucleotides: TGTGCCAGCTGCCAAGGAAACGCGGGCCACTTCTCCTACGAGCAGTACTTC.

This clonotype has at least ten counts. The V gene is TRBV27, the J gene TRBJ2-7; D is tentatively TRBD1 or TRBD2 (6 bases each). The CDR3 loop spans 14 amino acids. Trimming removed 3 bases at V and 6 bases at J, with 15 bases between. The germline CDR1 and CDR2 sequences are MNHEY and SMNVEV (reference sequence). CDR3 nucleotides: TGTGCCAGCAGTTTTGACTCCGGGGGCCTCGAGCAGTACTTC. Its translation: CASSFDSGGLEQYF.

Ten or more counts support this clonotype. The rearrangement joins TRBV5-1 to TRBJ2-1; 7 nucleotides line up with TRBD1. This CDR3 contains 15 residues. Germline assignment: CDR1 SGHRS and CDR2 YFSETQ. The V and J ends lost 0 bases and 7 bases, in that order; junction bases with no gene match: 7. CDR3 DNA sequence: TGCGCCAGCAGCTTGGTAAGGGGGCATCGGAATGAGCAGTTCTTC. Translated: CASSLVRGHRNEQFF.